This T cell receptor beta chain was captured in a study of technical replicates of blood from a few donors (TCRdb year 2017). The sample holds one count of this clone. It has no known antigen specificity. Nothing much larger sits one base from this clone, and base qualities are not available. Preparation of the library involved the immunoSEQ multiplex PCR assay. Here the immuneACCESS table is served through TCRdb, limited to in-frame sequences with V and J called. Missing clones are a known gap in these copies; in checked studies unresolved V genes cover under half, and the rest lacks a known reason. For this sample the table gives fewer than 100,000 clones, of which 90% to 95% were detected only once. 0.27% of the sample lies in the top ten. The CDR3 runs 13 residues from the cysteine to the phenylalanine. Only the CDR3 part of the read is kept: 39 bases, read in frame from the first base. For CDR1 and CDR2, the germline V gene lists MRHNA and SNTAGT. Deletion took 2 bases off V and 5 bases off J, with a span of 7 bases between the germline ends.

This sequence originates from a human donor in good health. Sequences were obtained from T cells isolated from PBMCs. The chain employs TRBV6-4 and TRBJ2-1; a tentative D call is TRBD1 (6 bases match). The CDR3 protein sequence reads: CASSDRDNNEQFF. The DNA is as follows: TGTGCCAGCAGTGACCGGGACAACAATGAGCAGTTCTTC.